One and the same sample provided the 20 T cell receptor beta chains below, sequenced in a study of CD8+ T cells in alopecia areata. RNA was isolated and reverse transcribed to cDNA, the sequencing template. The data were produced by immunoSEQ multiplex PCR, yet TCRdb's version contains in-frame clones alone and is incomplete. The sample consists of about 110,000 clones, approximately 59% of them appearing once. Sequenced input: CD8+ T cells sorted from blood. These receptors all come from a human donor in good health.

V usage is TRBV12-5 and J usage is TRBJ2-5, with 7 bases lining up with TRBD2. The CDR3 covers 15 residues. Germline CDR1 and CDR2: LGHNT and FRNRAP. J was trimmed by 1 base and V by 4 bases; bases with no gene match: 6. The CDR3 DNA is TGTGCTAGTGGTTATGCGTGGGGGGGCCAAGAGACCCAGTACTTC. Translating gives CASGYAWGGQETQYF.

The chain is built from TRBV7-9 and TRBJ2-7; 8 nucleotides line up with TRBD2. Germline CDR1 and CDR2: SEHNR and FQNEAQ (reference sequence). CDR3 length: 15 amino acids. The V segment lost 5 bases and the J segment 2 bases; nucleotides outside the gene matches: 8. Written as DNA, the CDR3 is TGTGCCAGCAGCCCCCCAGCGGGGGCCGCCTACGAGCAGTACTTC. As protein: CASSPPAGAAYEQYF.

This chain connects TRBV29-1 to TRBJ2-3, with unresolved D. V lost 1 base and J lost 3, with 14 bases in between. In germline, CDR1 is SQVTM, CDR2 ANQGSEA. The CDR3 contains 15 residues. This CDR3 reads CSVEGRSPRTDTQYF. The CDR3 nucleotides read TGCAGCGTTGAAGGGCGGAGCCCCAGGACAGATACGCAGTATTTT.

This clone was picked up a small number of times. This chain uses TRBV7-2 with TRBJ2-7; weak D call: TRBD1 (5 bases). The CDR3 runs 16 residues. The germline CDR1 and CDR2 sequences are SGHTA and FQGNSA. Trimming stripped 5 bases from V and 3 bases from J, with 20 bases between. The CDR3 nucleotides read TGTGCCAGCAGCCTGTCCGGCCAGGGATTTATCTACGAGCAGTACTTC. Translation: CASSLSGQGFIYEQYF.

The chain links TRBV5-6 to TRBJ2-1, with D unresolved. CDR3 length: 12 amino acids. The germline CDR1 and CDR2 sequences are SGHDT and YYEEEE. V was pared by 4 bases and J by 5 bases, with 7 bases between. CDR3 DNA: TGTGCCAGCAGCATCGGCAACAATGAGCAGTTCTTC. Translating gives CASSIGNNEQFF.

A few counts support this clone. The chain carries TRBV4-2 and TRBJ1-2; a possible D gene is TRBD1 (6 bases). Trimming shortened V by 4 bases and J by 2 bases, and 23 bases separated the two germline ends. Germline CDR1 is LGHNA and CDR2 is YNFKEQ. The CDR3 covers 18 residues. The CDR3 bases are TGTGCCAGCAGCCCAAACACCTACTACAGGGTATTCAACTATGGCTACACCTTC. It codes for CASSPNTYYRVFNYGYTF.

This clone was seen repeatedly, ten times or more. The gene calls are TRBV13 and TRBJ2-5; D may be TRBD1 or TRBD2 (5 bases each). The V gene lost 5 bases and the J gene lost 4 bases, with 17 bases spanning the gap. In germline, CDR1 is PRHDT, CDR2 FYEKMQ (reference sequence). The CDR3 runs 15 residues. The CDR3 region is CASSRRGAGSETQYF. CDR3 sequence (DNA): TGTGCCAGCAGCCGTCGAGGGGCAGGGTCAGAGACCCAGTACTTC.

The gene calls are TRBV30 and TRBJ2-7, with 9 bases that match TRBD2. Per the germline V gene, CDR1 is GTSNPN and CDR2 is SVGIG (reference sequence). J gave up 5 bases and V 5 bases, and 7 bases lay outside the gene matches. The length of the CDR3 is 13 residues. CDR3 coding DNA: TGTGCCTGGGAGGACGGGACTAGCAACGAGCAGTACTTC. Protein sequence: CAWEDGTSNEQYF. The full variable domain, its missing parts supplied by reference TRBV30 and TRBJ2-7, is SQTIHQWPATLVQPVGSPLSLECTVEGTSNPNLYWYRQAAGRGLQLLFYSVGIGQISSEVPQNLSASRPQDRQFILSSKKLLLSDSGFYLCAWEDGTSNEQYFGPGTRLTVT.

The CDR3 reads CARRRYLAYEQYF. In DNA, the CDR3 is TGTGCCAGAAGACGGTATCTAGCCTACGAGCAGTACTTC. The V and J genes are TRBV6-5 and TRBJ2-7; D is uncertain. The CDR3 runs to 13 residues. Germline V CDR1 and CDR2: MNHEY, SVGAGI. V was shortened by 9 bases and J by 2 bases, with 14 bases between the two germline ends.

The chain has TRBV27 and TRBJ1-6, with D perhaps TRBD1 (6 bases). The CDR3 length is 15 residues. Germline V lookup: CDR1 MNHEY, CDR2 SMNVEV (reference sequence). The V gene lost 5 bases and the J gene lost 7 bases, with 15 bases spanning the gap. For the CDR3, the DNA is TGTGCCAGCAGTACCCAGGACAGACTCAATTCACCCCTCCACTTT. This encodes CASSTQDRLNSPLHF.

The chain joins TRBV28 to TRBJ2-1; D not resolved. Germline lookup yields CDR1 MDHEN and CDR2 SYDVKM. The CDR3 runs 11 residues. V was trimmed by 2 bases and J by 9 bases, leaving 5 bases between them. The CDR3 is CASSLGGEQFF. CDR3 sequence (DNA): TGTGCCAGCAGTTTAGGTGGTGAGCAGTTCTTC.

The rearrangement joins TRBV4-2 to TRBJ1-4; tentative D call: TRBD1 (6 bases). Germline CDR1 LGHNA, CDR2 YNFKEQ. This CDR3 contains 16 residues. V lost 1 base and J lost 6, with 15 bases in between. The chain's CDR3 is CASSQVMDSVHEKLFF. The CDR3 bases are TGTGCCAGCAGCCAAGTAATGGACAGCGTACATGAAAAACTGTTTTTT.

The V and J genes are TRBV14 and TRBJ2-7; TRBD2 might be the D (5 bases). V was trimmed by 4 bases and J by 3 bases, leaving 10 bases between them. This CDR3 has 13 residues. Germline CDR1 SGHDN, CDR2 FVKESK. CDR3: CASSPGLIYEQYF. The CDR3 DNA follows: TGTGCCAGCAGCCCCGGACTGATCTACGAGCAGTACTTC.

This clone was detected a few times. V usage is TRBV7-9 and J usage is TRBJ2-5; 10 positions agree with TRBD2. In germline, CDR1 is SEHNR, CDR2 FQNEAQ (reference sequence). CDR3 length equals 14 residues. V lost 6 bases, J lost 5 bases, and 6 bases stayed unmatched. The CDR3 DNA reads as TGTGCCAGCAGTCACCCGACTAGCGGGGAGACCCAGTACTTC. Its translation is CASSHPTSGETQYF. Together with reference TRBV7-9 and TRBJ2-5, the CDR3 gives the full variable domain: DTGVSQNPRHKITKRGQNVTFRCDPISEHNRLYWYRQTLGQGPEFLTYFQNEAQLEKSRLLSDRFSAERPKGSFSTLEIQRTEQGDSAMYLCASSHPTSGETQYFGPGTRLLVL.

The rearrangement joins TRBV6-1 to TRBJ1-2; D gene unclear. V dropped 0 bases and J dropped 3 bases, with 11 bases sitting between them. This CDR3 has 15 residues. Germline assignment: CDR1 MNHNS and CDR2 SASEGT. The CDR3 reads CASSEAWDMDYGYTF. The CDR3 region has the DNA TGTGCCAGCAGTGAAGCTTGGGATATGGACTATGGCTACACCTTC.

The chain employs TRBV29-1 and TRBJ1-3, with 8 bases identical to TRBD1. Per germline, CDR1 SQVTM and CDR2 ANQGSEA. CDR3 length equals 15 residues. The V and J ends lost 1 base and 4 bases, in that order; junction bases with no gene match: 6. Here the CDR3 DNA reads TGCAGCGTTGAAGCCCAGGGGGCTGGAGGAAACACCATATATTTT. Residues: CSVEAQGAGGNTIYF.

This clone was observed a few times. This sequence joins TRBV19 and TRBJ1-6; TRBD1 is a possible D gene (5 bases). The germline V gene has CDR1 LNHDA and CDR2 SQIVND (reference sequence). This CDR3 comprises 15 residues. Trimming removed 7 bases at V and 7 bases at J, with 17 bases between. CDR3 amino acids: CASKVGGEWNSPLHF. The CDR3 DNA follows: TGTGCCAGTAAAGTGGGGGGGGAGTGGAATTCACCCCTCCACTTT.

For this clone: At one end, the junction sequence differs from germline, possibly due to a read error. The CDR3 bases are TGTGCCACCAGCAGATCGGGACTCCAAGAGGCCCAGTACTTC. This codes for CATSRSGLQEAQYF. The V and J genes are TRBV15 and TRBJ2-5, with D possibly matching TRBD2 (6 bases). This CDR3 region has 14 residues. Germline values: CDR1 LNHNV, CDR2 YYDKDF (reference sequence).

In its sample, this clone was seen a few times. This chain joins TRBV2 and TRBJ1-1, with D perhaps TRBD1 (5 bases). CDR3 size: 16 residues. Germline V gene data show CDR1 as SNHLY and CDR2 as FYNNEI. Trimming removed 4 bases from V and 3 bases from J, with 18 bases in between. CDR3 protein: CASSAGSPGAYTEAFF. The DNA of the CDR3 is TGTGCCAGCAGTGCGGGAAGCCCTGGGGCTTACACTGAAGCTTTCTTT.

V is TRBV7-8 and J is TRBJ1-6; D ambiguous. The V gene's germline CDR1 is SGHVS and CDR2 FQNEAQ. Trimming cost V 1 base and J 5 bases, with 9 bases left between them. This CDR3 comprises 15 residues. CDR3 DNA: TGTGCCAGCAGCTTAGTACAGAAGAATAATTCACCCCTCCACTTT. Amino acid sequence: CASSLVQKNNSPLHF. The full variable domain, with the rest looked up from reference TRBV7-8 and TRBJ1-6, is GAGVSQSPRYKVAKRGQDVALRCDPISGHVSLFWYQQALGQGPEFLTYFQNEAQLDKSGLPSDRFFAERPEGSVSTLKIQRTQQEDSAVYLCASSLVQKNNSPLHFGNGTRLTVT.